A single sample is the source of the 5 T cell receptor beta chains below, sequenced in a study of CD8 T cells in ankylosing spondylitis. Study-wide results and caveats: The study identified a TCR beta motif of roughly eight highly homologous variants that appeared characteristic of ankylosing spondylitis blood.

These receptors have no identified antigens. One entry per CDR3 protein, called by TCRdb with MiXCR from the 5' RACE reads. The table lists around 540,000 distinct CDR3 sequences, roughly 12% of them singletons. The sample consisted of blood, either unsorted or a sorted T cell fraction (not recorded which). Every receptor here comes from a male donor with ankylosing spondylitis.

This clonotype was picked up many times. The chain recombines TRBV5-1 with TRBJ2-1; 9 nucleotides match TRBD1. This CDR3 contains 16 residues. The V and J ends lost 4 bases and 7 bases, in that order; junction bases with no gene match: 12. Per germline, CDR1 SGHRS and CDR2 YFSETQ. The CDR3: CASSPAPGQGSNEQFF. In nucleotides, the CDR3 is TGCGCCAGCAGCCCTGCGCCGGGACAGGGTTCAAATGAGCAGTTCTTC.

The table lists this clonotype with a few counts. This chain joins TRBV5-1 and TRBJ2-5; perhaps D is TRBD1 or TRBD2 (5 bases each). This CDR3 contains 13 residues. The V end was cut by 5 bases, the J end by 2 bases, with 10 bases between. From germline, CDR1 is SGHRS and CDR2 YFSETQ. The DNA for the CDR3 is TGCGCCAGCAGGTCCGGGACGCAAGAGACCCAGTACTTC. Amino acid sequence: CASRSGTQETQYF.

This clonotype has only a few counts. This chain connects TRBV11-2 to TRBJ2-2, with 8 bases aligning to TRBD1. The V gene end was trimmed by 0 bases and the J gene end by 2 bases; junction bases not matched to a gene: 5. CDR1 and CDR2 from the germline V gene are SGHAT and FQNNGV. CDR3 length: 17 amino acids. The CDR3 sequence: CASSLDPGQANTGELFF. The CDR3 DNA follows: TGTGCCAGCAGCTTAGATCCGGGACAGGCTAACACCGGGGAGCTGTTTTTT. Variable domain in full (rest from reference TRBV11-2 and TRBJ2-2): EAGVAQSPRYKIIEKRQSVAFWCNPISGHATLYWYQQILGQGPKLLIQFQNNGVVDDSQLPKDRFSAERLKGVDSTLKIQPAKLEDSAVYLCASSLDPGQANTGELFFGEGSRLTVL.

This clonotype appeared a few times. The chain couples TRBV10-3 to TRBJ2-1; 7 bases match TRBD2. Germline V lookup: CDR1 ENHRY, CDR2 SYGVKD. After removal of 4 bases from V and 9 bases from J, the junction contained 0 bases not matched to a gene. There are 11 residues in the CDR3. The DNA of the CDR3 is TGTGCCATCAGTGCGGGAGGTGAGCAGTTCTTC. Its protein product is CAISAGGEQFF.

This clonotype occurred many times. The chain has TRBV25-1 and TRBJ1-6; TRBD1 aligns across 8 bases. The CDR3 covers 14 residues. V shed 4 bases, J shed 7 bases, and the junction held 3 bases outside the gene matches. Germline CDR1 is MGHDK and CDR2 is SYGVNS. The CDR3 loop is CASSVAGGNSPLHF. In DNA, the CDR3 is TGTGCCAGCAGTGTGGCAGGGGGCAATTCACCCCTCCACTTT.